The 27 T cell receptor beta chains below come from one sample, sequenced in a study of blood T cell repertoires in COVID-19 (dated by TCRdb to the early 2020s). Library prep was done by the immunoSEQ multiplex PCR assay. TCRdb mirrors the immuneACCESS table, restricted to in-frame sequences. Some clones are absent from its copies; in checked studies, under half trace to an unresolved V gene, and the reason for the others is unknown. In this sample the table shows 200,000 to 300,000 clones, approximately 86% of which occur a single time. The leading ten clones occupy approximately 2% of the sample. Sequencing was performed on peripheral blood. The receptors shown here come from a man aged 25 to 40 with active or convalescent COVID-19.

As DNA, the CDR3 is TGTGCCAGTGGCCGGAGTTCTGTGAGCACAGATACGCAGTATTTT. Its protein product is CASGRSSVSTDTQYF. The chain uses TRBV2 and TRBJ2-3; D uncertain. Germline V lookup: CDR1 SNHLY, CDR2 FYNNEI. The CDR3 is made up of 15 amino acids. V was shortened by 9 bases and J by 0 bases, with 16 bases between the two germline ends.

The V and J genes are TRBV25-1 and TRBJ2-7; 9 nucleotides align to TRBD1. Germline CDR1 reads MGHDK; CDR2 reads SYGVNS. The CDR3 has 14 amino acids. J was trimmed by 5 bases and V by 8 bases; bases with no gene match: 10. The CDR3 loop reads CASEPPTGGDEQYF. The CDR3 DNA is TGTGCCAGCGAGCCCCCCACAGGGGGCGACGAGCAGTACTTC.

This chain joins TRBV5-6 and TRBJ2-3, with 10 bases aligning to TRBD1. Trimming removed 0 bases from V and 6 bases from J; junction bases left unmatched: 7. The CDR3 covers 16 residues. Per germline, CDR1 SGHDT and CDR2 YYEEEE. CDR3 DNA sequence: TGTGCCAGCAGCTTGGGTCTGGGACAGGGGTCCGATACGCAGTATTTT. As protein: CASSLGLGQGSDTQYF.

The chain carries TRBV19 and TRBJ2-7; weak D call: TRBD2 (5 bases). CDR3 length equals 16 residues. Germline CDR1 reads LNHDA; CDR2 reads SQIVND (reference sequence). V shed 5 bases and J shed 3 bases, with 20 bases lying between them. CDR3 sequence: CASSPGLNREFYEQYF. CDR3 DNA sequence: TGTGCCAGTAGTCCTGGACTGAACCGGGAATTCTACGAGCAGTACTTC.

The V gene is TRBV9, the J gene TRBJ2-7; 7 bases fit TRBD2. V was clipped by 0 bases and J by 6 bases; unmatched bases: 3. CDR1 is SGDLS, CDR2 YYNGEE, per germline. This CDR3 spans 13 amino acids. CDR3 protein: CASSVASGGEQYF. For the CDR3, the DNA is TGTGCCAGCAGCGTAGCTTCGGGGGGCGAGCAGTACTTC.

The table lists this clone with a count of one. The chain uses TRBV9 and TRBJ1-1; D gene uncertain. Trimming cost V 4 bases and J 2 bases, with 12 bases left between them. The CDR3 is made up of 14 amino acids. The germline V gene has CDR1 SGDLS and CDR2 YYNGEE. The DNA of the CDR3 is TGTGCCAGCAGCCCCCTACCAATTAACACTGAAGCTTTCTTT. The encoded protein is CASSPLPINTEAFF.

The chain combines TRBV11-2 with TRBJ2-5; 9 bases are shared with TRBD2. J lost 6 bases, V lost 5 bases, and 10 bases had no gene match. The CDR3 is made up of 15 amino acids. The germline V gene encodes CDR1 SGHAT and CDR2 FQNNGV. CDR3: CASSPRGGRGQTQYF. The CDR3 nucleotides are TGTGCCAGCAGCCCGCGGGGGGGCCGGGGGCAGACCCAGTACTTC. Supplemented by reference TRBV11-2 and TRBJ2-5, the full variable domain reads EAGVAQSPRYKIIEKRQSVAFWCNPISGHATLYWYQQILGQGPKLLIQFQNNGVVDDSQLPKDRFSAERLKGVDSTLKIQPAKLEDSAVYLCASSPRGGRGQTQYFGPGTRLLVL.

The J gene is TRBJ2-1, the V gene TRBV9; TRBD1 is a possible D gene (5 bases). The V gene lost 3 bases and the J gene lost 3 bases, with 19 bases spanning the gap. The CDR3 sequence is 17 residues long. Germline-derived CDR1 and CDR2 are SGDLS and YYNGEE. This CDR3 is CASSASPVRGHYNEQFF. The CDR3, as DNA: TGTGCCAGCAGCGCCTCTCCTGTAAGGGGCCACTACAATGAGCAGTTCTTC. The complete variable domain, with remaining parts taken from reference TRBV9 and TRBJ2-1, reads DSGVTQTPKHLITATGQRVTLRCSPRSGDLSVYWYQQSLDQGLQFLIQYYNGEERAKGNILERFSAQQFPDLHSELNLSSLELGDSALYFCASSASPVRGHYNEQFFGPGTRLTVL.

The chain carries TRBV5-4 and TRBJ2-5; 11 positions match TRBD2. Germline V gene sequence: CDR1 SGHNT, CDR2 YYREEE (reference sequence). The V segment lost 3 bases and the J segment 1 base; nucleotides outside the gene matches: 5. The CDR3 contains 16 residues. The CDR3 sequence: CASSSDSGGGQETQYF. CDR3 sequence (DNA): TGTGCCAGCAGCTCCGATAGCGGGGGGGGCCAAGAGACCCAGTACTTC.

The CDR3 spells CASSRHLGTGNEQYF. DNA for the CDR3: TGCGCCAGCAGCCGTCATCTTGGGACAGGGAACGAGCAGTACTTC. The chain employs TRBV4-1 and TRBJ2-7, with TRBD1 identical over 9 bases. Losses at the gene ends were 4 bases for V and 5 bases for J; bases not matched to a gene: 9. Germline CDR1 MGHRA, CDR2 YSYEKL. This CDR3 spans 15 amino acids.

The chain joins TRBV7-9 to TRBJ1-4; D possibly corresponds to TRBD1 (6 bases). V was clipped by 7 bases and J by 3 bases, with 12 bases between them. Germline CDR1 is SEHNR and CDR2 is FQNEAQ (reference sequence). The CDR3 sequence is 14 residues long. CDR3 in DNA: TGTGCCAGCACCCCGACAGGACCTAATGAAAAACTGTTTTTT. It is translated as CASTPTGPNEKLFF.

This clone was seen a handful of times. The CDR3 DNA reads TGTGCCAGCAGAATAGGGGGTGGGAACACTGAAGCTTTCTTT. Its protein product is CASRIGGGNTEAFF. V and J are TRBV7-9 and TRBJ1-1, with D maybe TRBD1 (6 bases). Trimming pared 6 bases from V and 1 base from J, leaving 12 bases between. The CDR3 is made up of 14 amino acids. Per germline, CDR1 SEHNR and CDR2 FQNEAQ (reference sequence).

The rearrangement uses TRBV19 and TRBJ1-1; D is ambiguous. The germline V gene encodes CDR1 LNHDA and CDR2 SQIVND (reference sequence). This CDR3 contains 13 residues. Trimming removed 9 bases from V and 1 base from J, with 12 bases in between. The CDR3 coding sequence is TGTGCCAGCAATCGGGAGTGGAACACTGAAGCTTTCTTT. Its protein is CASNREWNTEAFF.

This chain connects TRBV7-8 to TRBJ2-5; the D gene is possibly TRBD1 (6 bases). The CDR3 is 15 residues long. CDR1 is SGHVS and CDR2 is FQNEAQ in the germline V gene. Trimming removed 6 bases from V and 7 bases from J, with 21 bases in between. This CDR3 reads CASSRRRTRGGTQYF. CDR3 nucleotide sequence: TGTGCCAGCAGTCGAAGACGCACCAGAGGGGGGACCCAGTACTTC.

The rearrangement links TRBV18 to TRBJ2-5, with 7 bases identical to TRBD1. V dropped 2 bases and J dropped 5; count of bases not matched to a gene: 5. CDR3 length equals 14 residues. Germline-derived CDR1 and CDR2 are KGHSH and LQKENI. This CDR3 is CASSPGQAVETQYF. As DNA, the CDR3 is TGTGCCAGCTCACCAGGACAGGCTGTGGAGACCCAGTACTTC.

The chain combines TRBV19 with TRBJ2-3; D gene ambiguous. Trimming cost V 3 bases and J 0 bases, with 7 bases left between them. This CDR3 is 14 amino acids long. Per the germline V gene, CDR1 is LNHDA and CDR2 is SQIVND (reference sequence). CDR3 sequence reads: CASSIGPSTDTQYF. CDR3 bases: TGTGCCAGTAGTATCGGTCCTAGCACAGATACGCAGTATTTT.

CDR3 sequence: CASGQVGYGELFF. The CDR3 nucleotides read TGTGCCAGCGGACAAGTGGGATATGGCGAACTGTTTTTT. V usage is TRBV7-9 and J usage is TRBJ1-4; D might be TRBD1 (5 bases). The CDR3 covers 13 residues. Trimming shortened V by 8 bases and J by 12 bases, and 19 bases separated the two germline ends. Germline lookup yields CDR1 SEHNR and CDR2 FQNEAQ (reference sequence).

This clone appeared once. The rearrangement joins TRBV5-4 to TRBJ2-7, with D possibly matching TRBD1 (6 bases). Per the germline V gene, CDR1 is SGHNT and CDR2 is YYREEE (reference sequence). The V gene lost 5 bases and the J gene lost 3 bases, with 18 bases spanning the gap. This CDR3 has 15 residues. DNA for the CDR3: TGTGCCAGCAGTTATCTTGTGGGGGCGGTCTACGAGCAGTACTTC. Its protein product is CASSYLVGAVYEQYF.

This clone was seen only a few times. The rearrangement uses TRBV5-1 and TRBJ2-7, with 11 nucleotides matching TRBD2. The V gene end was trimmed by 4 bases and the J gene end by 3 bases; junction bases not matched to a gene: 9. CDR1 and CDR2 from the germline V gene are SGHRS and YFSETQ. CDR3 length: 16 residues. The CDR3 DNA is TGCGCCAGCAGCCCGGGACTAGCGGAAGAAAACTACGAGCAGTACTTC. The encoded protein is CASSPGLAEENYEQYF.

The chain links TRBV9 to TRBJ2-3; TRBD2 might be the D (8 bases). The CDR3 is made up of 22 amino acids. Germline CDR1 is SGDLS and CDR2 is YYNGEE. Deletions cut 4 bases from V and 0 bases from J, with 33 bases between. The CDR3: CASSLSPGGQKAGVTSTDTQYF. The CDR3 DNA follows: TGTGCCAGCAGCCTCTCCCCAGGGGGTCAAAAAGCGGGGGTTACTAGCACAGATACGCAGTATTTT.

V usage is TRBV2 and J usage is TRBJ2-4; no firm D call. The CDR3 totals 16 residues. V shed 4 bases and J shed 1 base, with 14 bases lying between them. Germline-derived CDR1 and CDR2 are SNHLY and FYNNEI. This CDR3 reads CASSVQNSRAKNIQYF. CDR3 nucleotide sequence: TGTGCCAGCAGTGTACAGAACTCAAGGGCCAAAAACATTCAGTACTTC. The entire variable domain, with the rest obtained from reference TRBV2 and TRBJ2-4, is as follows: EPEVTQTPSHQVTQMGQEVILRCVPISNHLYFYWYRQILGQKVEFLVSFYNNEISEKSEIFDDQFSVERPDGSNFTLKIRSTKLEDSAMYFCASSVQNSRAKNIQYFGAGTRLSVL.

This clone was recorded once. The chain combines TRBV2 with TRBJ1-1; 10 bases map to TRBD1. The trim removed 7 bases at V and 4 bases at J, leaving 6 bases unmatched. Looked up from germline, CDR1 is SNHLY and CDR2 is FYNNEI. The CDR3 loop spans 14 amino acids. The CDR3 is CASNPGQGRTEAFF. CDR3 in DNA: TGTGCCAGCAATCCGGGACAGGGGCGCACTGAAGCTTTCTTT.

CDR3: CASSSQGHRNLNSPLHF. In DNA form, the CDR3 reads TGTGCCAGCAGCTCACAGGGACACCGGAACCTTAATTCACCCCTCCACTTT. The chain couples TRBV7-2 to TRBJ1-6; TRBD1 is a possible D gene (6 bases). Germline CDR1 and CDR2: SGHTA and FQGNSA. The V gene lost 4 bases and the J gene lost 6 bases, with 19 bases spanning the gap. The CDR3 is 17 residues long.

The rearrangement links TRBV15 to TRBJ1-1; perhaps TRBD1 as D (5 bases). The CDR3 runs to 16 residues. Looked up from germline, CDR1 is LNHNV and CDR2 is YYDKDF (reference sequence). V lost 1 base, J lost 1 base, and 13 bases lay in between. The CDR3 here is CATSRGPGLRNTEAFF. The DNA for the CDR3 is TGTGCCACCAGCAGAGGTCCGGGACTGAGGAACACTGAAGCTTTCTTT. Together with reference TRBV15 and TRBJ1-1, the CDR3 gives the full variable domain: DAMVIQNPRYQVTQFGKPVTLSCSQTLNHNVMYWYQQKSSQAPKLLFHYYDKDFNNEADTPDNFQSRRPNTSFCFLDIRSPGLGDTAMYLCATSRGPGLRNTEAFFGQGTRLTVV.

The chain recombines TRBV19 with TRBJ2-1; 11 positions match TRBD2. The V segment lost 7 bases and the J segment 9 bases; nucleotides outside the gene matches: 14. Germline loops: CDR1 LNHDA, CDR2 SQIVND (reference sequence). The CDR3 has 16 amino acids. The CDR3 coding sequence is TGTGCCAGTACTAAACCCCTAGCGGGGGGTCTACGTGAGCAGTTCTTC. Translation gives CASTKPLAGGLREQFF.

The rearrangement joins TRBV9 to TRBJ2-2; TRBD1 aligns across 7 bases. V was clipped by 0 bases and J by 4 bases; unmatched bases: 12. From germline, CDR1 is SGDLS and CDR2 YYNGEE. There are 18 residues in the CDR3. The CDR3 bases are TGTGCCAGCAGCGTAGAGGTTGGCGACAGGGCGGGCACCGGGGAGCTGTTTTTT. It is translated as CASSVEVGDRAGTGELFF.

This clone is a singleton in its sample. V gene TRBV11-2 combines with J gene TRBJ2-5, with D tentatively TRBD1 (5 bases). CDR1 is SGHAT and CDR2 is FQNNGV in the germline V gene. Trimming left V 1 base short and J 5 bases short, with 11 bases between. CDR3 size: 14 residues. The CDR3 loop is CASSLAGFGETQYF. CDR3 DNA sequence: TGTGCCAGCAGCTTAGCAGGGTTCGGCGAGACCCAGTACTTC.